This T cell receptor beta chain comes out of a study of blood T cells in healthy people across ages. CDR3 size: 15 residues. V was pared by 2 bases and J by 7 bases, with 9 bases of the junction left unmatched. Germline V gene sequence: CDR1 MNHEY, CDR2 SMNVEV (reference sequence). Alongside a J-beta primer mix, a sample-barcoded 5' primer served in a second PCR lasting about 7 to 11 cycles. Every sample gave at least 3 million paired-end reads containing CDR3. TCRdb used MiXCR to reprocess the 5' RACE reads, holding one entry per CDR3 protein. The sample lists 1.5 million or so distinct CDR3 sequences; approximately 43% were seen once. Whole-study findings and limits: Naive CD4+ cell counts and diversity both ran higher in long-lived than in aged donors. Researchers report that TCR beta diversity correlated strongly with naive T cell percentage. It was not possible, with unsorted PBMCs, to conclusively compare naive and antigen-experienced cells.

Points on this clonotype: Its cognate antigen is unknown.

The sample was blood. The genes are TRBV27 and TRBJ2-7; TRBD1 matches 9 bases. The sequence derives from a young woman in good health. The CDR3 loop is CASSLRDRVDNEQYF. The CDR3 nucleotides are TGTGCCAGCAGTTTAAGGGACAGGGTGGACAATGAGCAGTACTTC.